A selection of T cell receptor beta chains follows, all from one sample in a study of relationships among human T cell subsets. Via MiXCR, TCRdb re-called the multiplex PCR reads, giving one row per CDR3 protein. This repertoire shows 16,000 or so distinct CDR3 sequences, 62% found once; its top ten account for around 37%. Sequencing input: total T cells sorted from blood. The receptors originated from a man aged 35 to 55 in good health. Each CDR3 is given with its conserved first and last residue. D genes are given only for firm matches. Some rows mark clone size as missing; the rest say once, few, many or name a class of expanded clone.

TRBJ2-1 | - | - | TRBV20-1 | TGCAGTGCCAACGATCGTAGCCTGTGGCAGTTCTTC | CSANDRSLWQFF
TRBJ2-5 | TRBD2 | - | TRBV11-2 | TGTGCCAGCAGCTTATACGGGGGGGAGACCCAGTACTTC | CASSLYGGETQYF
TRBJ2-3 | - | - | TRBV6-1 | TGTGCCAGCAGTGCGGCGGGGGCGGGCACAGATACGCAGTATTTT | CASSAAGAGTDTQYF
TRBJ2-7 | TRBD2 | - | TRBV4-1 | TGCGCCAGCAGCCAAACACCGCTAGCGGGCTACGAGCAGTACTTC | CASSQTPLAGYEQYF
TRBJ2-7 | - | - | TRBV6-6 | TGTGCCAGCAGTTATTCAGCCATGTACGAGCAGTACTTC | CASSYSAMYEQYF
TRBJ2-5 | - | once | TRBV10-2 | TGCGCCAGCAGGGACGGACAAACCCCCGGGGAGACCCAGTACTTC | CASRDGQTPGETQYF
TRBJ1-5 | TRBD1 | - | TRBV7-8 | TGTGCCAGCAGCTCGAGGACAGGGTCGGGTCAGCCCCAGCATTTT | CASSSRTGSGQPQHF
TRBJ2-5 | - | - | TRBV10-3 | TGTGCCATCAGTGACCATACAGTAGGGTCAGAGACCCAGTACTTC | CAISDHTVGSETQYF
TRBJ1-5 | TRBD1 | - | TRBV27 | TGTGCCAGCGGACAGGGGTGGAATCAGCCCCAGCATTTT | CASGQGWNQPQHF
TRBJ2-4 | - | - | TRBV28 | TGTGCCAGCAGCCCCGGCGGAAATAAAAACATTCAGTACTTC | CASSPGGNKNIQYF
TRBJ2-7 | - | - | TRBV10-3 | TGTGCCATCAGTCCAGGGGGGACCTACGAGCAGTACTTC | CAISPGGTYEQYF
TRBJ2-1 | - | - | TRBV6-4 | TGTGCCAGCAGTGACTCGAATAGCCTCAATGAGCAGTTCTTC | CASSDSNSLNEQFF
TRBJ2-7 | - | once | TRBV12-3/TRBV12-4 | TGTGCCAGCAGTTTAATGTGGGACGAGCAGTACTTC | CASSLMWDEQYF
TRBJ2-7 | - | - | TRBV27 | TGTGCCAGCAGTTTATCGAGAAGGTACGAGCAGTACTTC | CASSLSRRYEQYF
TRBJ1-2 | - | - | TRBV4-1 | TGCGCCAGCAGCCACGAGGGACGAACCTATGGCTACACCTTC | CASSHEGRTYGYTF
TRBJ1-5 | - | - | TRBV12-3/TRBV12-4 | TGTGCCAGCAGTTTTGGCAGTCTTCAGCCCCAGCATTTT | CASSFGSLQPQHF
TRBJ2-1 | - | - | TRBV14 | TGTGCCAGCAGTCACGAGGGGTACAATGAGCAGTTCTTC | CASSHEGYNEQFF
TRBJ2-7 | TRBD1 | few | TRBV11-1 | TGTGCCAGCAGCTTTGCCAGGGGGTACGAGCAGTACTTC | CASSFARGYEQYF
TRBJ2-6 | - | - | TRBV29-1 | TGCAGCGTTGAAGGAGGAAGGGCGGGAACCAACGTCCTGACTTTC | CSVEGGRAGTNVLTF
TRBJ2-3 | - | once | TRBV7-6 | TGTGCCAGCAGCTTAGGGGCGAGCCGCGATACGCAGTATTTT | CASSLGASRDTQYF
TRBJ2-1 | TRBD2 | few | TRBV13 | TGTGCCAGCAGCTCGAGTCCCGGGACTAGCGGGGACACTAATGAGCAGTTCTTC | CASSSSPGTSGDTNEQFF
TRBJ2-7 | - | - | TRBV27 | TGTGCCACACAATTGGGGCTTTTTTGGGAGCAGTACTTC | CATQLGLFWEQYF
TRBJ1-1 | - | - | TRBV21-1 | TGTGCCAGCATCATAGGGCAGACTTCCCCGGGGACTGAAGCTTTCTTT | CASIIGQTSPGTEAFF
TRBJ2-5 | - | - | TRBV29-1 | TGCAGCGCCCTAAGCGGGACAGACCAAGAGACCCAGTACTTC | CSALSGTDQETQYF
TRBJ2-7 | - | - | TRBV7-8 | TGTGCCAGCAGCCCCCCCAGCTACGAGCAGTACTTC | CASSPPSYEQYF
TRBJ2-7 | - | few | TRBV29-1 | TGCAGCGTCGTTACAGGGCCGACCTACGAGCAGTACTTC | CSVVTGPTYEQYF
TRBJ1-5 | TRBD1 | - | TRBV10-3 | TGTGCCATCAGTGAGGACAGGGAGCAGCCCCAGCATTTT | CAISEDREQPQHF